A single sample gave rise to the 25 T cell receptor beta chains below, sequenced in a study of neurological immune-mediated disorders (dated by TCRdb to the late 2010s). Library preparation employed 5' RACE. Reads for this sample came from an Illumina HiSeq 2500. The public reads were quality trimmed at Q25 with fastp and then assembled into clones with MiXCR by TCRdb, keeping productive beta chains. All rows with the same CDR3 protein become a single entry with the most common DNA and genes. A total of about 55,000 distinct CDR3 sequences appear in this sample, about 24% of them only once. About 4.3% of the sample is held by the ten biggest clonotypes. The time point label of this sample denotes: technical triplicate 2. Material for sequencing was PBMCs. The receptors were gathered from a man aged 60 to 69 with HTLV-1-associated myelopathy (HAM/TSP).

In this sample, this clonotype turned up many times. The rearrangement joins TRBV20-1 to TRBJ2-5; possible D gene TRBD1, 7 bases. V shed 3 bases and J shed 7 bases, with 15 bases lying between them. CDR3 length equals 13 residues. Looked up from germline, CDR1 is DFQATT and CDR2 is SNEGSKA (reference sequence). The CDR3: CSARSEGAGTQYF. The CDR3 DNA is TGCAGTGCTAGGTCGGAGGGGGCTGGGACCCAGTACTTC.

The genes are TRBV7-2 and TRBJ2-3, with a possible D match to TRBD1 (6 bases). There are 14 residues in the CDR3. V gave up 2 bases and J gave up 11 bases, with 17 bases separating them. CDR1 and CDR2 from the germline V gene are SGHTA and FQGNSA. CDR3 nucleotide sequence: TGTGCCAGCAGCTTACGTGGGCCGGAAGGGGGGCAGTATTTT. It encodes CASSLRGPEGGQYF.

This sequence joins TRBV5-1 and TRBJ2-3, with TRBD2 matching over 7 bases. The CDR3 consists of 16 residues. CDR1 is SGHRS, CDR2 YFSETQ, per germline. V was pared by 1 base and J by 2 bases, with 7 bases of the junction left unmatched. CDR3 sequence: CASSLSLAEATDTQYF. CDR3 DNA: TGCGCCAGCAGCTTGAGTCTAGCGGAAGCCACAGATACGCAGTATTTT. The full variable domain, with the rest looked up from reference TRBV5-1 and TRBJ2-3, is KAGVTQTPRYLIKTRGQQVTLSCSPISGHRSVSWYQQTPGQGLQFLFEYFSETQRNKGNFPGRFSGRQFSNSRSEMNVSTLELGDSALYLCASSLSLAEATDTQYFGPGTRLTVL.

This clonotype showed up many times. The V and J genes are TRBV5-1 and TRBJ2-2; D remains ambiguous. The CDR3 is 14 amino acids. Trimming shortened V by 3 bases and J by 7 bases, and 13 bases separated the two germline ends. The germline V gene encodes CDR1 SGHRS and CDR2 YFSETQ. CDR3 region: CASSYRTDGGELFF. Here the CDR3 DNA reads TGCGCCAGCAGCTACCGGACGGATGGCGGGGAGCTGTTTTTT.

This clonotype came up many times. The V and J genes are TRBV29-1 and TRBJ2-5; 10 bases agree with TRBD2. V shed 4 bases and J 4 bases; nucleotides not matched to a gene: 6. The CDR3 consists of 14 residues. The germline V gene encodes CDR1 SQVTM and CDR2 ANQGSEA. The CDR3 region has the DNA TGCAGCGTTGCGGCTAGCGGGAGCCCAGAGACCCAGTACTTC. It specifies CSVAASGSPETQYF. The full variable domain, its missing parts supplied by reference TRBV29-1 and TRBJ2-5, is SAVISQKPSRDICQRGTSLTIQCQVDSQVTMMFWYRQQPGQSLTLIATANQGSEATYESGFVIDKFPISRPNLTFSTLTVSNMSPEDSSIYLCSVAASGSPETQYFGPGTRLLVL.

This clonotype was counted at least ten times. J is TRBJ2-1 and V is TRBV29-1; no definite D call. V shed 4 bases and J shed 8 bases, with 9 bases lying between them. Looked up from germline, CDR1 is SQVTM and CDR2 is ANQGSEA. The CDR3 consists of 11 residues. The CDR3 sequence: CSVGFLDEQFF. CDR3 in DNA: TGCAGCGTTGGATTTCTGGATGAGCAGTTCTTC.

This clonotype was seen many times. The chain employs TRBV3-1 and TRBJ1-1; D not resolved. Germline V gives CDR1 LGHDT, CDR2 YNNKEL (reference sequence). With 1 base removed from V and 3 bases from J, the gap between germline ends came to 6 bases. The CDR3 consists of 13 residues. CDR3 coding DNA: TGTGCCAGCAGCCAAGTGGGCTACACTGAAGCTTTCTTT. It yields the protein CASSQVGYTEAFF.

About this clonotype itself: Its ends do not fully match the called genes, so a read error is possible. The genes are TRBV10-2 and TRBJ1-5, with D possibly being TRBD1 (6 bases). CDR3 length: 15 residues. Germline-derived CDR1 and CDR2 are WSHSY and SAAADI. The CDR3 here is CAISGTGRGDQPQHF. DNA for the CDR3: TGTGCCATCAGTGGAACAGGGAGAGGGGATCAGCCCCAGCATTTT.

The chain combines TRBV10-2 with TRBJ1-6; the D is unclear. V was shortened by 3 bases and J by 5 bases, with 14 bases between the two germline ends. This CDR3 has 16 amino acids. Germline loops: CDR1 WSHSY, CDR2 SAAADI. The CDR3 here is CASSEGPPGNNSPLHF. The CDR3 DNA sequence: TGCGCCAGCAGTGAAGGTCCACCTGGGAATAATTCACCCCTCCACTTT.

This chain connects TRBV6-6 to TRBJ2-7; D not certain. From germline, CDR1 is MNHNY and CDR2 SVGAGI (reference sequence). Between the trimmed V and J ends, which lost 6 bases and 6 bases, there was a span of 12 bases. The CDR3 contains 12 residues. The CDR3 coding sequence is TGTGCCAGCAGGGACCCCCAAGGCGAGCAGTACTTC. Protein: CASRDPQGEQYF.

There are a few counts of this clonotype. The chain has TRBV11-2 and TRBJ2-6, with D hard to call. Germline CDR1 and CDR2: SGHAT and FQNNGV. V shed 5 bases and J shed 2 bases, with 13 bases lying between them. This CDR3 contains 16 residues. In DNA, the CDR3 is TGTGCCAGCAGCGACGCTTATTATGCTGGGGCCAACGTCCTGACTTTC. It is translated as CASSDAYYAGANVLTF.

The sample holds many counts of this clonotype. This chain connects TRBV9 to TRBJ1-2; 8 nucleotides agree with TRBD1. Germline V gene sequence: CDR1 SGDLS, CDR2 YYNGEE. The trim removed 2 bases at V and 9 bases at J, leaving 6 bases unmatched. CDR3 length: 13 amino acids. Written as DNA, the CDR3 is TGTGCCAGCAGCGTCCCGGGACAGGCTCGCTACACCTTC. Protein sequence: CASSVPGQARYTF.

This sequence joins TRBV10-3 and TRBJ2-5, with a tentative D call TRBD1 (6 bases). The CDR3 is made up of 14 amino acids. CDR1 ENHRY and CDR2 SYGVKD come from the germline V gene. Trimming removed 3 bases at V and 0 bases at J, with 8 bases between. The CDR3 sequence: CAISDGQYQETQYF. CDR3 coding DNA: TGTGCCATCAGTGACGGACAGTACCAAGAGACCCAGTACTTC.

Many counts were recorded for this clonotype. The chain recombines TRBV29-1 with TRBJ1-2, with a possible D match to TRBD1 (5 bases). Between the trimmed V and J ends, which lost 4 bases and 1 base, there was a span of 10 bases. The germline V gene has CDR1 SQVTM and CDR2 ANQGSEA. The length of the CDR3 is 13 residues. CDR3 sequence: CSVGEGFNYGYTF. The CDR3 DNA reads as TGCAGCGTTGGAGAGGGGTTTAACTATGGCTACACCTTC. The full variable domain, rest sourced from reference TRBV29-1 and TRBJ1-2, is SAVISQKPSRDICQRGTSLTIQCQVDSQVTMMFWYRQQPGQSLTLIATANQGSEATYESGFVIDKFPISRPNLTFSTLTVSNMSPEDSSIYLCSVGEGFNYGYTFGSGTRLTVV.

The rearrangement links TRBV5-6 to TRBJ2-5; TRBD2 might be the D (5 bases). With 3 bases removed from V and 5 bases from J, the gap between germline ends came to 14 bases. Germline assignment: CDR1 SGHDT and CDR2 YYEEEE. CDR3 size: 14 residues. The CDR3 nucleotides are TGTGCCAGCAGCTCCGGTCGGCGGGTGGAGACCCAGTACTTC. It translates to CASSSGRRVETQYF.

This clonotype was observed many times. The rearrangement uses TRBV5-8 and TRBJ2-6; 9 bases fit TRBD1. V trimming: 4 bases; J trimming: 0 bases; junction bases outside the gene matches: 2. In germline, CDR1 is SGHTS, CDR2 YDEGEE. The CDR3 has 16 amino acids. This chain's CDR3 is CASSRDRVSGANVLTF. Here the CDR3 DNA reads TGTGCCAGCAGCAGGGACAGGGTCTCTGGGGCCAACGTCCTGACTTTC.

This clonotype was observed at least ten times. The rearrangement joins TRBV5-1 to TRBJ1-1; the D is unclear. This CDR3 comprises 15 residues. Trimming left V 0 bases short and J 0 bases short, with 9 bases between. CDR1 SGHRS and CDR2 YFSETQ come from the germline V gene. CDR3 protein: CASSLVGTLNTEAFF. The DNA of the CDR3 is TGCGCCAGCAGCTTGGTTGGAACTTTGAACACTGAAGCTTTCTTT. Using reference TRBV5-1 and TRBJ1-1 for the parts outside the CDR3, the full variable domain is KAGVTQTPRYLIKTRGQQVTLSCSPISGHRSVSWYQQTPGQGLQFLFEYFSETQRNKGNFPGRFSGRQFSNSRSEMNVSTLELGDSALYLCASSLVGTLNTEAFFGQGTRLTVV.

This clonotype was detected many times. This chain connects TRBV20-1 to TRBJ1-1; tentative D call: TRBD1 (6 bases). The CDR3 sequence is 14 residues long. Germline V gives CDR1 DFQATT, CDR2 SNEGSKA (reference sequence). Trimming took off 3 bases at V and 1 base at J, with 12 bases between the two ends. The CDR3 region has the DNA TGCAGTGCTAGGAAGGACAGAACGAACACTGAAGCTTTCTTT. Its protein product is CSARKDRTNTEAFF.

In its sample, this clonotype was seen many times. The V call is TRBV6-6, the J call TRBJ2-7; D remains ambiguous. Trimming removed 6 bases at V and 1 base at J, with 19 bases between. The CDR3 totals 16 residues. Looked up from germline, CDR1 is MNHNY and CDR2 is SVGAGI (reference sequence). Written as DNA, the CDR3 is TGTGCCAGCAGCCCCCCGTTTTCGACACGGTCCTACGAGCAGTACTTC. It specifies CASSPPFSTRSYEQYF.

The chain couples TRBV20-1 to TRBJ1-1; D is possibly TRBD1 (5 bases). Trimming pared 5 bases from V and 4 bases from J, leaving 14 bases between. The CDR3 covers 13 residues. In germline, CDR1 is DFQATT, CDR2 SNEGSKA (reference sequence). CDR3 in DNA: TGCAGTGCTCCGACAGCCCCGAGCACTGAAGCTTTCTTT. Residues: CSAPTAPSTEAFF.

In this sample, this clonotype turned up many times. This rearrangement joins TRBV7-2 to TRBJ1-1, with a weak D call TRBD1 (6 bases). The CDR3 sequence is 14 residues long. Germline CDR1 SGHTA, CDR2 FQGNSA. The ends were cut back, 2 bases at V and 5 bases at J, with 12 bases in the middle. In nucleotides, the CDR3 is TGTGCCAGCAGCTTACAACAGGGTCGTACTGAAGCTTTCTTT. Its protein is CASSLQQGRTEAFF.

This clonotype was found many times. CDR3 DNA: TGTGCCAGCAGCTGGGCTGGCGGGGAGCTGTTTTTT. It is translated as CASSWAGGELFF. This chain joins TRBV5-6 and TRBJ2-2; D remains unclear. The CDR3 sequence is 12 residues long. Germline V gives CDR1 SGHDT, CDR2 YYEEEE. V gave up 3 bases and J gave up 7 bases, with 7 bases separating them.

This clonotype came up many times. The rearrangement uses TRBV20-1 and TRBJ1-5, with D possibly being TRBD1 (5 bases). This CDR3 has 13 residues. From germline, CDR1 is DFQATT and CDR2 SNEGSKA (reference sequence). V lost 6 bases, J lost 3 bases, and 12 bases lay in between. The CDR3 reads CSAGGSNNQPQHF. The CDR3 DNA sequence: TGCAGTGCGGGGGGGTCGAACAATCAGCCCCAGCATTTT.

This clonotype was recorded many times. The rearrangement links TRBV28 to TRBJ1-5; the D gene is possibly TRBD1 (5 bases). V shed 3 bases and J shed 2 bases, with 11 bases lying between them. This CDR3 has 15 amino acids. The germline V gene encodes CDR1 MDHEN and CDR2 SYDVKM. For the CDR3, the DNA is TGTGCCAGCAGTTTTACGGGGGGTGGCAATCAGCCCCAGCATTTT. This gives the protein CASSFTGGGNQPQHF. The full variable domain, its missing parts supplied by reference TRBV28 and TRBJ1-5, is DVKVTQSSRYLVKRTGEKVFLECVQDMDHENMFWYRQDPGLGLRLIYFSYDVKMKEKGDIPEGYSVSREKKERFSLILESASTNQTSMYLCASSFTGGGNQPQHFGDGTRLSIL.

This clonotype turned up a few times. The rearrangement joins TRBV6-1 to TRBJ2-1, with 14 bases identical to TRBD2. Germline values: CDR1 MNHNS, CDR2 SASEGT. The ends lost 1 base at V and 7 bases at J; junction bases unmatched: 3. This CDR3 spans 16 amino acids. The CDR3 is CASSEGLAGGTNEQFF. CDR3 DNA: TGTGCCAGCAGTGAAGGACTAGCGGGGGGGACGAATGAGCAGTTCTTC.